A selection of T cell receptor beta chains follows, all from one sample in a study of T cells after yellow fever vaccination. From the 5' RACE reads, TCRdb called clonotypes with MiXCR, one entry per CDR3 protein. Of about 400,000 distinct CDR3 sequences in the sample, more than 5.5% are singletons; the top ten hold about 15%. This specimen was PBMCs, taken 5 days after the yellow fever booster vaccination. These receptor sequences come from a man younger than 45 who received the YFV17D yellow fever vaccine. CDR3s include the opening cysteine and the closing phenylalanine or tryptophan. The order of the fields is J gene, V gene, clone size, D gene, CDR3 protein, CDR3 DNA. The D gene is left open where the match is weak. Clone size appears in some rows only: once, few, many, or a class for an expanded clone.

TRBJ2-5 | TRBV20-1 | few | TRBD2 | CSAKGTGQAGAQYF | TGCAGTGCTAAAGGAACGGGCCAGGCGGGGGCCCAGTACTTC
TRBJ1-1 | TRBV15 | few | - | CATGEVNRMNTEAFF | TGTGCCACCGGTGAGGTGAACAGGATGAACACTGAAGCTTTCTTT
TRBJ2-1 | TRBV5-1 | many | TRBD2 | CASSSRGSGRAYSSYNEQFF | TGCGCCAGCAGCAGTCGCGGTAGCGGGAGGGCCTACAGCTCCTACAATGAGCAGTTCTTC
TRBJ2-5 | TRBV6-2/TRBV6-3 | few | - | CASMVLETQYF | TGTGCCAGCATGGTTCTGGAGACCCAGTACTTC
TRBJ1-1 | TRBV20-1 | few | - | CSARLRGLNTEAFF | TGCAGTGCTAGGCTCAGGGGTCTGAACACTGAAGCTTTCTTT
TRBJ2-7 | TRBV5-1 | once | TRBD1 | CAGSSGQGATYEQYF | TGCGCCGGCAGCTCGGGACAGGGGGCCACCTACGAGCAGTACTTC
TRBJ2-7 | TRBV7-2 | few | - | CASSPRLGPYEQYF | TGTGCCAGCAGCCCAAGACTAGGTCCCTACGAGCAGTACTTC
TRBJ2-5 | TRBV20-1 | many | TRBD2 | CSARIAGAGETQYF | TGCAGTGCTAGAATAGCGGGAGCTGGGGAGACCCAGTACTTC
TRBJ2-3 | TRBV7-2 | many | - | CASSLGPTDTQYF | TGTGCCAGCAGCTTAGGGCCGACAGATACGCAGTATTTT
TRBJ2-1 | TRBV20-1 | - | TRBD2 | CCARVAGGGSYNEQFF | TGCTGTGCTAGAGTCGCCGGCGGGGGGTCCTACAATGAGCAGTTCTTC
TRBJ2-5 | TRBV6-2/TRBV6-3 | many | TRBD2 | CASTQLAGEQETQYF | TGTGCCAGCACCCAACTAGCGGGAGAGCAAGAGACCCAGTACTTC
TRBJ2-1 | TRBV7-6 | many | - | CASSLAGWGTNEQFF | TGTGCCAGCAGCTTAGCGGGGTGGGGGACCAATGAGCAGTTCTTC
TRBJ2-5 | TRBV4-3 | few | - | CASSQVVGRETQYF | TGCGCCAGCAGCCAAGTAGTAGGGAGGGAGACCCAGTACTTC
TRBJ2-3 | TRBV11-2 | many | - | CASTSTDTQYF | TGTGCCAGCACCAGCACAGATACGCAGTATTTT
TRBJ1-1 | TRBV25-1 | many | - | CASYPAGPTSEAFF | TGTGCCAGCTACCCCGCAGGGCCTACCTCAGAAGCTTTCTTT
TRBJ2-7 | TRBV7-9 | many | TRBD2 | CASSLAASGLYVQYF | TGTGCCAGCAGCTTAGCGGCTAGCGGCCTTTACGTGCAGTACTTC
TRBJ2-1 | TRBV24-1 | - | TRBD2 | CATRGSGGGTEQFF | TGTGCCACCAGGGGTTCTGGGGGAGGGACTGAGCAGTTCTTC